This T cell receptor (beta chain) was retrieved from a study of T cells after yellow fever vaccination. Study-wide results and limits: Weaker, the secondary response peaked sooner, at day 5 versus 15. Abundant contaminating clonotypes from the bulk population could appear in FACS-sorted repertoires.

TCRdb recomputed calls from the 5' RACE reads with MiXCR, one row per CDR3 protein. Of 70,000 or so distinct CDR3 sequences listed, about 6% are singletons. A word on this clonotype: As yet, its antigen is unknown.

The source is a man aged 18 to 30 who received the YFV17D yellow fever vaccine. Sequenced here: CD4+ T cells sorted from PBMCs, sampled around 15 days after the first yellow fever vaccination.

CDR3 bases: TGTGCCAGCAGCATACAGGGGTTTAATTCACCCCTCCACTTT. Amino acids: CASSIQGFNSPLHF. The V and J genes are TRBV5-5 and TRBJ1-6; TRBD1 agrees at 7 bases. Looked up from germline, CDR1 is SGHKS and CDR2 is YYEKEE (reference sequence). The CDR3 runs to 14 residues. Trimming removed 4 bases from V and 6 bases from J; junction bases left unmatched: 4. Variable domain in full (rest from reference TRBV5-5 and TRBJ1-6): DAGVTQSPTHLIKTRGQQVTLRCSPISGHKSVSWYQQVLGQGPQFIFQYYEKEERGRGNFPDRFSARQFPNYSSELNVNALLLGDSALYLCASSIQGFNSPLHFGNGTRLTVT.